This T cell receptor (beta chain) was identified during a study of cytomegalovirus exposure and HLA in healthy donors (TCRdb year 2017). With respect to the entire study: According to an earlier analysis of several hundred of the donors, 150 million to 200 million T cells yielded 90 million to 140 million unique TCR beta sequences and around 280 Gb of sequence data. High-throughput TCR immunosequencing, statistical association of individual TCRs with disease status, and machine learning were combined to predict cytomegalovirus infection status. HLA typing included class I and class II loci at four-digit resolution. Alongside the repertoire data, information on donor age, sex, ethnicity and CMV serostatus was compiled. A later genetic analysis used genome-wide SNP genotypes for about 65% of the 666 donors, treating that subset as a discovery cohort. The study used immunosequencing to profile the T cell repertoires of approximately 630 subjects and linked those repertoires to cytomegalovirus serostatus. Every discovery cohort repertoire had been produced on one sequencing platform. A later analysis re-examined previously published TCR beta repertoires from just over 650 donors and added high-resolution HLA genotyping to investigate patterns of TCR occurrence. The study aimed to test whether cataloging public T cell receptors could reveal signatures of past pathogen exposure. Along with the approximately 600-subject first cohort, a separate validation cohort of approximately 110 different subjects was used. To decide whether each TCR beta V gene segment behaved as functional or pseudogenic, an earlier analysis of approximately 600 of the donors relied on high-throughput TCR beta sequencing. Around 300 gigabases of sequencing data and 70 million to 100 million unique TCR sequences were included in an early release covering several hundred HLA-typed donors. Among roughly 400 genotyped donors of the cohort, an average of around 220,000 unique TCR beta nucleotide sequences was sequenced per donor, of which approximately 19% were non-productive. The later analysis used no new phenotypic data to find candidate immune exposures, relying instead on TCR beta sequences and their occurrence across donors. About five DR-DQ haplotypes were handled as single units for association and clustering, since linkage in the cohort was strong. Of the 300 to 500 genotyped donors, 65% to 90% were placed in the genetic ancestry cluster associated with self-reported Caucasian donors. The number of donors typed differed by locus, with 629-630 for A, B, C, DRB1 and DQB1, around 560 for DQA1, 606 for DPA1, and about 450 for DPB1. Overall study outcomes, separate from this receptor: According to a later analysis, TCR association rates differed among HLA loci, with DRB1 alleles showing the most associated TCRs and HLA-C alleles showing the fewest. Specific HLA alleles were associated with roughly 17,000 TCR beta sequences at a false discovery rate of 0.05 in a later analysis. Three of the identified cytomegalovirus-associated TCR beta chains were confirmed in vitro to be specific for cytomegalovirus antigens. Compared with the 666-donor mean, donors in an Asian-associated ancestry cluster had fewer N-insertions in productive TCRs, according to a later genetic analysis. Because some donors lacked HLA typing at each locus, the association tests relied only on the typed subset. Linkage disequilibrium might explain the correlated functional status among segregating V segments, but an unknown experimental factor could not be ruled out. In a later analysis, HLA-associated TCR beta chains showed more clonal expansion and lower generation probabilities than non-associated chains that were equally common. In the study, some 160 TCR beta chains were listed as associated with cytomegalovirus. When HLA alleles, especially DR and DQ, strongly co-occurred, TCR associations were difficult to assign to individual alleles. Presence/absence analyses assumed roughly uniform sequencing depth across donors, an assumption that may not hold. The earlier analysis of 587 of the donors excluded approximately 15 rarely observed V segments, including chromosome 9 orphons, because counts were too low. In a later genetic analysis, a missense DCLRE1C variant was associated with V-gene and J-gene trimming of TCR beta chains, and the association was replicated in an independent cohort. While some public TCRs were present in many individuals, most TCR sequences turned up only very rarely across donors. A cluster of highly shared sequence variants was judged likely to be a technical artifact of the sequencing pipeline. A later analysis reported that several top co-occurrence clusters appeared linked to parvovirus B19, influenza, CMV and Epstein-Barr virus. In a later analysis, most CMV-associated TCR beta chains were found to appear HLA-restricted, with HLA associations seemingly driven largely by CMV exposure. The 87-base-pair reads could not distinguish some IMGT-functional V segments, including TRBV6-2 and TRBV6-3, so those segments were excluded. The authors suggested that the approach could potentially be generalized to other disease states and immunological phenotypes. The classifier was reported to diagnose cytomegalovirus status with high specificity and sensitivity in both the original cohort and the validation cohort. In this cohort, only TCR beta chains were sequenced, and detectable features were limited by the absence of alpha or paired-chain data. Broadly in line with IMGT annotations, most TCR beta V segments showed up in productive rearrangements about 87% or about 30% of the time in an earlier analysis of some 590 of the donors. A further reported finding was that TCR beta sequences accurately predicted the HLA-A and HLA-B alleles for most subjects in the first cohort. Immune exposure information for the cohort was limited to CMV serostatus.

At the junction V is shortened by 6 bases and J by 8 bases; bases outside the gene matches: 13. The cysteine opens and the phenylalanine closes a CDR3 of 15 amino acids. CDR3 DNA is the only sequence kept; it has 45 bases, read in frame from the first base. Based on the germline V gene, the CDR1 and CDR2 sequences are LGHNT and FRNRAP. The table lists this clone with a count of one. The specificity of this receptor is unknown. Base qualities are not provided; no much larger clone lies one nucleotide away. The library was obtained by the immunoSEQ multiplex PCR assay. For the multiplex PCR, a mixture combining 60 forward primers for TCR Vbeta segments and 13 reverse primers for TCR Jbeta segments was used. The CDR3 region of rearranged TCR beta genes was amplified from genomic DNA by a multiplex PCR assay. The Illumina HiSeq System was used to sequence the amplified TCR beta libraries as 87-base-pair reads. The original methods were these. A later analysis counted about 76 million unique TCR beta chains across the 666 repertoires, and some 12 million of these chains were shared by at least two donors. Raw reads were error-corrected and collapsed into unique sequences with a nearest-neighbor algorithm that merged closely related sequences to remove PCR and sequencing errors. V, D and J gene segments were assigned by aligning CDR3 sequences to IMGT reference sequences. Each retained sequence needed at least a six-nucleotide match to both a V gene segment and a J gene segment. Rearrangements were called productive when the CDR3 lacked stop codons and stayed in frame with V and J; all others were non-productive. Following IMGT convention, CDR3 was defined as the stretch from the second conserved V-encoded cysteine up to the conserved J-encoded phenylalanine. Sequences without an unambiguous match to a single V gene segment were excluded from the earlier analysis of about 600 of the donors. In an earlier analysis of about 590 of the donors, a V segment was called functional when productive rearrangements were above 56.7%, and segregating when the standard deviation between donors exceeded 5%. A statistical classification framework was built to diagnose cytomegalovirus status from the catalog of TCR beta chain sequences. V and J gene assignment, in a later analysis, came from comparing TCR nucleotide sequences with IMGT/GENE-DB human TR gene sequences. In a later analysis, CDR3 sequences and most-parsimonious VDJ recombination scenarios were assigned using the TCRdist pipeline. In a later analysis, each TCR beta chain was defined by its CDR3 amino acid sequence together with its V-gene family, and reads without a unique V-gene family were excluded. In a later analysis, 450 to 600 highly shared, low-generation-probability nucleotide sequences were removed to address suspected cross-contamination and a sequencing artifact. For each public chain, a later analysis derived a clonal expansion index from normalized ranks of inferred template counts within each repertoire. Generation probabilities in a later analysis came from a VDJ recombination model fitted to out-of-frame rearrangements, and those results were checked against IGoR. A later analysis scored TCR-TCR, TCR-HLA and TCR-CMV co-occurrence with hypergeometric tests, applying a repertoire-size bias correction to TCR pairs. In a later analysis, false discovery rates were estimated by permuting HLA or CMV assignments 20 times. In a later analysis, co-occurring TCRs were grouped with DBSCAN, and TCRdist sequence similarity was added when clustering was performed within HLA-allele-positive subsets. Repertoires with fewer than 30,000 or more than 120,000 public chains were left out of co-occurrence clustering, as were several repertoires with anomalous nucleotide sharing. TCRdb obtained this table from immuneACCESS and retained in-frame rearrangements with V and J assigned. These tables miss some clones; where compared with another copy, unresolved V genes account for less than half of the shortfall, and the remainder is unexplained. The V and J calls and clone size come from that table; D and trimming were worked out from the DNA. For this sample there are about 90,000 clones; roughly 80% appear just once. The ten largest clones add up to 2% to 2.5% of the sample.

The cohort consisted of 650 to 850 healthy bone marrow donors. All cohort members were sampled while nominally healthy, although unrecorded immune exposures were likely present. The donor was CMV seronegative and was included in the group of a few hundred seronegative cohort members. Every donor gave a peripheral blood sample, and the peripheral blood mononuclear cells from that sample were used for TCR beta sequencing. The Qiagen DNeasy Blood Extraction Kit was used to extract genomic DNA from the blood cell samples. Source material: PBMCs. This clonotype was obtained from a man between 18 and 29 years old in good health and CMV-seronegative. The V gene is TRBV12-5 and the J gene is TRBJ2-1; a stretch of 7 junction bases matches TRBD2. The CDR3: CASGVGRAGIDEQFF. The bases read TGTGCTAGTGGCGTGGGGAGGGCCGGGATTGATGAGCAGTTCTTC.